These T cell receptor beta chains were read from a single sample in a study of post-analysis software for immune sequencing data. A single record per CDR3 protein comes from TCRdb applying MiXCR to the PCR reads. The top ten hold just under 5% of the sample, which has 700,000 to 900,000 distinct CDR3 sequences, 46% seen once. Specimen: blood. These receptors were collected from a girl under 18 with multiple sclerosis. CDR3s include the opening cysteine and the closing phenylalanine or tryptophan. Fields, in order: D gene, clone size, J gene, V gene, CDR3 DNA, CDR3 protein. The D gene is left open where the match is weak. Clone size is shown for a subset of rows, as once, few, many or a class of expanded clone.

D gene: TRBD2
clone size: -
J gene: TRBJ2-1
V gene: TRBV5-1
CDR3 DNA: TGCGCCAGCAGCTTGGAAAGCGGGAGTTCTGGGGAGCAGTTCTTC
CDR3 protein: CASSLESGSSGEQFF

D gene: TRBD2
clone size: -
J gene: TRBJ2-1
V gene: TRBV20-1
CDR3 DNA: TGCAGTGCTACATCACCATTTTGGGCGGGAGGGCCCAACAATGAGCAGTTCTTC
CDR3 protein: CSATSPFWAGGPNNEQFF

D gene: -
clone size: -
J gene: TRBJ2-7
V gene: TRBV10-3
CDR3 DNA: TGTGCCATCAGCGCTGCGGACGAGCAGTACTTC
CDR3 protein: CAISAADEQYF

D gene: -
clone size: -
J gene: TRBJ2-5
V gene: TRBV29-1
CDR3 DNA: TGCAGCGTTGATGTACAGCAAGAGACCCAGTACTTC
CDR3 protein: CSVDVQQETQYF

D gene: -
clone size: few
J gene: TRBJ1-2
V gene: TRBV15
CDR3 DNA: TGTGCCACCAGCAGAAAAAGACAGAATGATTATGGCTACACCTTC
CDR3 protein: CATSRKRQNDYGYTF

D gene: -
clone size: -
J gene: TRBJ2-6
V gene: TRBV5-6
CDR3 DNA: TGTGCCAGCAGCCGACAGCCCTCTGGGGCCAACGTCCTGACTTTC
CDR3 protein: CASSRQPSGANVLTF

D gene: -
clone size: few
J gene: TRBJ2-7
V gene: TRBV20-1
CDR3 DNA: TGCAGTGCTAGACATACACTGACCTACGAGCAGTACTTC
CDR3 protein: CSARHTLTYEQYF

D gene: -
clone size: few
J gene: TRBJ2-1
V gene: TRBV4-3
CDR3 DNA: TGCGCCAGCAGCCAAGTGGCGGACTCCTACAATGAGCAGTTCTTC
CDR3 protein: CASSQVADSYNEQFF

D gene: TRBD2
clone size: few
J gene: TRBJ2-7
V gene: TRBV20-1
CDR3 DNA: TGCAGTGCTACCGGACTAGCGGGACTTACACCCTACGAGCAGTACTTC
CDR3 protein: CSATGLAGLTPYEQYF

D gene: TRBD2
clone size: -
J gene: TRBJ2-1
V gene: TRBV20-1
CDR3 DNA: TGCAGTGCTCGCAATAGCGGGAGCTACAATGAGCAGTTCTTC
CDR3 protein: CSARNSGSYNEQFF

D gene: -
clone size: -
J gene: TRBJ1-2
V gene: TRBV7-9
CDR3 DNA: TGTGCCAGCAGCTCCGTGCAGGGGCCCTACTATGGCTACACCTTC
CDR3 protein: CASSSVQGPYYGYTF

D gene: TRBD2
clone size: few
J gene: TRBJ2-3
V gene: TRBV6-1
CDR3 DNA: TGTGCCAGCACCGATGTGACTAGCGGGAGGGGGGGAGATACGCAGTATTTT
CDR3 protein: CASTDVTSGRGGDTQYF

D gene: -
clone size: -
J gene: TRBJ2-3
V gene: TRBV7-9
CDR3 DNA: TGTGCCAGCAGCCCCCACTCTGATGCGCAGTATTTT
CDR3 protein: CASSPHSDAQYF

D gene: TRBD1
clone size: -
J gene: TRBJ1-1
V gene: TRBV29-1
CDR3 DNA: TGCAGCGTGGGGGGACAGGGCGCCCTTTCGTTCACTGAAGCTTTCTTT
CDR3 protein: CSVGGQGALSFTEAFF

D gene: TRBD1
clone size: few
J gene: TRBJ2-4
V gene: TRBV3-1
CDR3 DNA: TGTGCCAGCAGCCAACAACAGGGGAAAAACATTCAGTACTTC
CDR3 protein: CASSQQQGKNIQYF

D gene: TRBD1
clone size: few
J gene: TRBJ2-7
V gene: TRBV28
CDR3 DNA: TGTGCCAGCAGTCACCCCCGTACAGGGGACGAGCAGTACTTC
CDR3 protein: CASSHPRTGDEQYF

D gene: TRBD1
clone size: few
J gene: TRBJ2-6
V gene: TRBV6-2/TRBV6-3
CDR3 DNA: TGTGCCAGCAGTTACGTGGGGACAGGAACCTCTGGGGCCAACGTCCTGACTTTC
CDR3 protein: CASSYVGTGTSGANVLTF

D gene: -
clone size: -
J gene: TRBJ2-5
V gene: TRBV12-3/TRBV12-4
CDR3 DNA: TGTGCCAGCAGCCGGAGGCAAAGGTCCTCACTAGGTAGTCAAGAGACCCAGTACTTC
CDR3 protein: CASSRRQRSSLGSQETQYF

D gene: -
clone size: -
J gene: TRBJ2-7
V gene: TRBV7-6
CDR3 DNA: TGTGCCAGCAGCTTAGAGCCCGAAGACCCGGGACCAGGCTCCTACGAGCAGTACTTC
CDR3 protein: CASSLEPEDPGPGSYEQYF

D gene: TRBD2
clone size: few
J gene: TRBJ2-7
V gene: TRBV27
CDR3 DNA: TGTGCCAGCAGCGCTGTTACCGGGACTAGCGTCTACGAGCAGTACTTC
CDR3 protein: CASSAVTGTSVYEQYF

D gene: TRBD1
clone size: -
J gene: TRBJ2-1
V gene: TRBV11-1
CDR3 DNA: TGTGCCAGCAGCTTAGCCTCTCCAGGGGGACCCTTCTACAATGAGCAGTTCTTC
CDR3 protein: CASSLASPGGPFYNEQFF

D gene: -
clone size: few
J gene: TRBJ2-1
V gene: TRBV9
CDR3 DNA: TGTGCCAGCAGCGGAACCGGGAGCCCGCGGGATGAGCAGTTCTTC
CDR3 protein: CASSGTGSPRDEQFF

D gene: -
clone size: -
J gene: TRBJ1-5
V gene: TRBV30
CDR3 DNA: TGTGCCTGGGGGGACGGCTATCAGCCCCAGCATTTT
CDR3 protein: CAWGDGYQPQHF

D gene: -
clone size: -
J gene: TRBJ2-7
V gene: TRBV7-3
CDR3 DNA: TGTGCCAGCAGCTTTGGTCGAGACCACGAGCAGTACTTC
CDR3 protein: CASSFGRDHEQYF

D gene: TRBD2
clone size: -
J gene: TRBJ2-1
V gene: TRBV11-2
CDR3 DNA: TGTGCCAGCAGGGGGTTGGGGACTAGCGGGAGTACGCAGTTCTTC
CDR3 protein: CASRGLGTSGSTQFF

D gene: -
clone size: few
J gene: TRBJ2-3
V gene: TRBV12-3/TRBV12-4
CDR3 DNA: TGTGCCAGCGGGGGGACAGGCACAGATACGCAGTATTTT
CDR3 protein: CASGGTGTDTQYF

D gene: -
clone size: -
J gene: TRBJ2-5
V gene: TRBV24-1
CDR3 DNA: TGTGCCACCAGTGATTTGCAGGAAGGGGCGAGGGAGACCCAGTACTTC
CDR3 protein: CATSDLQEGARETQYF

D gene: TRBD2
clone size: -
J gene: TRBJ2-3
V gene: TRBV20-1
CDR3 DNA: TGCAGTGCTGAAGGTTGGGTAGCGGGGACTGGAATCGAGTATTTT
CDR3 protein: CSAEGWVAGTGIEYF

D gene: -
clone size: once
J gene: TRBJ1-5
V gene: TRBV7-2
CDR3 DNA: TGTGCCAGCAGCTTAGGAGGGACGAAGAATCAGCCCCAGCATTTT
CDR3 protein: CASSLGGTKNQPQHF

D gene: TRBD2
clone size: -
J gene: TRBJ2-5
V gene: TRBV29-1
CDR3 DNA: TGCAGCGTTGTTGCTAGCGGGGCCCGGGAGACCCAGTACTTC
CDR3 protein: CSVVASGARETQYF

D gene: -
clone size: -
J gene: TRBJ2-1
V gene: TRBV20-1
CDR3 DNA: TGCAGTGCTAGAGATGAGAATGAGCAGTTCTTC
CDR3 protein: CSARDENEQFF

D gene: -
clone size: -
J gene: TRBJ1-5
V gene: TRBV12-3/TRBV12-4
CDR3 DNA: TGTGCCAGCAGTTTAGGGTTAAGAGCGATTAGCAATCAGCCCCAGCATTTT
CDR3 protein: CASSLGLRAISNQPQHF

D gene: -
clone size: -
J gene: TRBJ2-7
V gene: TRBV6-9
CDR3 DNA: TGTGCCAGCAAGAGAGTTCAGGGCTCCCACGAGCAGTACTTC
CDR3 protein: CASKRVQGSHEQYF

D gene: -
clone size: few
J gene: TRBJ1-2
V gene: TRBV12-3/TRBV12-4
CDR3 DNA: TGTGCCAGCAGTGCCGCTTGGGGAAACTATGGCTACACCTTC
CDR3 protein: CASSAAWGNYGYTF

D gene: -
clone size: few
J gene: TRBJ1-1
V gene: TRBV24-1
CDR3 DNA: TGTGCCACCAGTGATGATGGACAGTCTGAAGCTTTCTTT
CDR3 protein: CATSDDGQSEAFF

D gene: TRBD2
clone size: -
J gene: TRBJ2-1
V gene: TRBV10-3
CDR3 DNA: TGTGCCATCAGTGAAACCTTAATCCGGACTAGCAGCAATGAGCAGTTCTTC
CDR3 protein: CAISETLIRTSSNEQFF

D gene: TRBD2
clone size: few
J gene: TRBJ2-7
V gene: TRBV6-2/TRBV6-3
CDR3 DNA: TGTGCCACCCAGGGACTAGCGGATCGAGAACGCTACGAGCAGTACTTC
CDR3 protein: CATQGLADRERYEQYF

D gene: -
clone size: -
J gene: TRBJ2-6
V gene: TRBV29-1
CDR3 DNA: TGCAGCGTTGGGTGGAGGGACAGAAGCTCTGGGGCCAACGTCCTGACTTTC
CDR3 protein: CSVGWRDRSSGANVLTF

D gene: -
clone size: many
J gene: TRBJ2-7
V gene: TRBV12-3/TRBV12-4
CDR3 DNA: TGTGCCAGCAGTTTTTGGGGCTACGAGCAGTACTTC
CDR3 protein: CASSFWGYEQYF

D gene: -
clone size: -
J gene: TRBJ2-1
V gene: TRBV20-1
CDR3 DNA: TGCAGTGCTACGTACGGGGAGGCCATCTACAATGAGCAGTTCTTC
CDR3 protein: CSATYGEAIYNEQFF

D gene: -
clone size: -
J gene: TRBJ2-5
V gene: TRBV12-3/TRBV12-4
CDR3 DNA: TGTGCCAGCAGGCCCCCTGGGAAAGAGACCCAGTACTTC
CDR3 protein: CASRPPGKETQYF

D gene: -
clone size: -
J gene: TRBJ1-1
V gene: TRBV24-1
CDR3 DNA: TGTGCCACCAGTGATTTTTCGGGGACTGAAGCTTTCTTT
CDR3 protein: CATSDFSGTEAFF

D gene: -
clone size: -
J gene: TRBJ2-3
V gene: TRBV12-3/TRBV12-4
CDR3 DNA: TGTGCCAGCACTTTGAGGGGGAGCACAGATACGCAGTATTTT
CDR3 protein: CASTLRGSTDTQYF

D gene: TRBD1
clone size: few
J gene: TRBJ2-5
V gene: TRBV24-1
CDR3 DNA: TGTGCCACCAGTGACCCTTTGACAGGGGGCAGAGAGACCCAGTACTTC
CDR3 protein: CATSDPLTGGRETQYF

D gene: -
clone size: few
J gene: TRBJ2-2
V gene: TRBV7-9
CDR3 DNA: TGTGCCAGCAGCTTCGTCGGGGCCGGGGAGCTGTTTTTT
CDR3 protein: CASSFVGAGELFF

D gene: TRBD2
clone size: few
J gene: TRBJ2-5
V gene: TRBV29-1
CDR3 DNA: TGCAGCGTTGGAGGGACTAGCGAAGAGACCCAGTACTTC
CDR3 protein: CSVGGTSEETQYF

D gene: -
clone size: few
J gene: TRBJ2-1
V gene: TRBV5-1
CDR3 DNA: TGCGCCAGCAGCTTCAGGGCAGGGCTTCACAATGAGCAGTTCTTC
CDR3 protein: CASSFRAGLHNEQFF

D gene: -
clone size: -
J gene: TRBJ1-2
V gene: TRBV27
CDR3 DNA: TGTGCCAGCAGTCCCCAATTGGGGGGTTACTATGGCTACACCTTC
CDR3 protein: CASSPQLGGYYGYTF

D gene: -
clone size: -
J gene: TRBJ2-1
V gene: TRBV3-1
CDR3 DNA: TGTGCCAGCAGCCAATTTCAGCGAGGTGAGCAGTTCTTC
CDR3 protein: CASSQFQRGEQFF

D gene: -
clone size: -
J gene: TRBJ2-1
V gene: TRBV6-2/TRBV6-3
CDR3 DNA: TGTGCCAGCAGTCCGCGGACCGGGGATGAGCAGTTCTTC
CDR3 protein: CASSPRTGDEQFF

D gene: TRBD2
clone size: -
J gene: TRBJ2-1
V gene: TRBV10-3
CDR3 DNA: TGTGCCATCAGAACTAGCGCTTACTACAATGAGCAGTTCTTC
CDR3 protein: CAIRTSAYYNEQFF

D gene: -
clone size: -
J gene: TRBJ1-1
V gene: TRBV29-1
CDR3 DNA: TGCAGCGCAAACCGGGGCGGAGGGACTGAAGCTTTCTTT
CDR3 protein: CSANRGGGTEAFF

D gene: -
clone size: -
J gene: TRBJ2-3
V gene: TRBV7-9
CDR3 DNA: TGTGCCAGCAGCTTAGTAGCGTGGGACACAGATACGCAGTATTTT
CDR3 protein: CASSLVAWDTDTQYF

D gene: TRBD2
clone size: -
J gene: TRBJ2-5
V gene: TRBV12-3/TRBV12-4
CDR3 DNA: TGTGCCAGCAGCCCACCTAGCGGAGAAGAGACCCAGTACTTC
CDR3 protein: CASSPPSGEETQYF